These T cell receptor beta chains were read from a single sample in a study of neurological immune-mediated disorders. Each CDR3 protein gets one entry after TCRdb re-called the 5' RACE reads with MiXCR. The data contain some 34,000 distinct CDR3 sequences, over 1.2% of them singletons. Sample: PBMCs. Receptors originate from a woman aged 25 to 39 with multiple sclerosis. CDR3s include the opening cysteine and the closing phenylalanine or tryptophan. The order of the fields is J gene, V gene, D gene, clone size, CDR3 DNA, CDR3 protein. The D gene is left open where the match is weak. Not every row has a clone size; where given, it reads once, few, many or a size class.

j_gene: TRBJ2-5
v_gene: TRBV7-2
d_gene: NA
abundance: many
CDR3nt: TGTGCCAGCAGCTTAGAGGGAAAATGGGGAGAGACCCAGTACTTC
CDR3aa: CASSLEGKWGETQYF

j_gene: TRBJ2-3
v_gene: TRBV20-1
d_gene: NA
abundance: many
CDR3nt: TGCAGTGCTAGGGACCCCTCAACCACAGATACGCAGTATTTT
CDR3aa: CSARDPSTTDTQYF

j_gene: TRBJ2-5
v_gene: TRBV7-2
d_gene: TRBD2
abundance: many
CDR3nt: TGTGCCAGCAGTACAGCGGGGGCCCAAGAGACCCAGTACTTC
CDR3aa: CASSTAGAQETQYF

j_gene: TRBJ1-1
v_gene: TRBV29-1
d_gene: NA
abundance: many
CDR3nt: TGCAGCGGGAGGAGGAACACTGAAGCTTTCTTT
CDR3aa: CSGRRNTEAFF

j_gene: TRBJ1-4
v_gene: TRBV12-3/TRBV12-4
d_gene: NA
abundance: many
CDR3nt: TGTGCCAGCAGTTTTCGAACCGGGACGCCGAATGAAAAACTGTTTTTT
CDR3aa: CASSFRTGTPNEKLFF

j_gene: TRBJ1-1
v_gene: TRBV12-3/TRBV12-4
d_gene: NA
abundance: many
CDR3nt: TGTGCCAGCAGCACCACTCGGGACACTGAAGCTTTCTTT
CDR3aa: CASSTTRDTEAFF

j_gene: TRBJ2-5
v_gene: TRBV20-1
d_gene: TRBD2
abundance: many
CDR3nt: TGCAGTGCTAGTCCTGCGGGGGGGCGGCAAGAGACCCAGTACTTC
CDR3aa: CSASPAGGRQETQYF

j_gene: TRBJ2-1
v_gene: TRBV5-1
d_gene: TRBD2
abundance: many
CDR3nt: TGCGCCAGCAGCTTAGAGCTAGCGGGGGGGCGTAATGAGCAGTTCTTC
CDR3aa: CASSLELAGGRNEQFF

j_gene: TRBJ1-2
v_gene: TRBV3-1
d_gene: TRBD1
abundance: many
CDR3nt: TGTGCCAGCAGCGACAGGGTCAAACTTGATGGCTACACCTTC
CDR3aa: CASSDRVKLDGYTF

j_gene: TRBJ1-4
v_gene: TRBV7-9
d_gene: NA
abundance: many
CDR3nt: TGTGTGTCATCCACAGGGCCTACTAATGAAAAACTGTTTTTT
CDR3aa: CVSSTGPTNEKLFF

j_gene: TRBJ2-7
v_gene: TRBV15
d_gene: TRBD1
abundance: many
CDR3nt: TGTGCCACCAGCAGCCCCCCGACAAGACAGGGATCTTTCTACGAGCAGTACTTC
CDR3aa: CATSSPPTRQGSFYEQYF

j_gene: TRBJ1-4
v_gene: TRBV18
d_gene: NA
abundance: many
CDR3nt: TGTGCCAGCTCAGCTTCCAGGGGACCTAATGAAAAACTGTTTTTT
CDR3aa: CASSASRGPNEKLFF

j_gene: TRBJ2-7
v_gene: TRBV20-1
d_gene: TRBD1
abundance: many
CDR3nt: TGCAGTGCTACCTCCGGGACAGGGAACCACGAGCAGTACTTC
CDR3aa: CSATSGTGNHEQYF

j_gene: TRBJ1-2
v_gene: TRBV10-3
d_gene: NA
abundance: many
CDR3nt: TGTGCCATCAGCAGAATGGCCTCGGATGGCTACACCTTC
CDR3aa: CAISRMASDGYTF

j_gene: TRBJ1-2
v_gene: TRBV20-1
d_gene: NA
abundance: many
CDR3nt: TGCAGTGCTAGAGTATACGGAGCTAACTATGGCTACACCTTC
CDR3aa: CSARVYGANYGYTF

j_gene: TRBJ1-3
v_gene: TRBV20-1
d_gene: NA
abundance: many
CDR3nt: TGCAGTGCTAGGTCCGTTACCTCTGGAAACACCATATATTTT
CDR3aa: CSARSVTSGNTIYF

j_gene: TRBJ2-7
v_gene: TRBV9
d_gene: NA
abundance: many
CDR3nt: TGTGCCAGCAGCGTAGTCCCCGGGCCTTCCTACGAGCAGTACTTC
CDR3aa: CASSVVPGPSYEQYF

j_gene: TRBJ2-2
v_gene: TRBV20-1
d_gene: NA
abundance: many
CDR3nt: TGCAGTGTTTACCCGAACACCGGGGAGCTGTTTTTT
CDR3aa: CSVYPNTGELFF

j_gene: TRBJ1-6
v_gene: TRBV20-1
d_gene: NA
abundance: many
CDR3nt: TGCAGTGCTAGATATGTCTCAAATTCACCCCTCCACTTT
CDR3aa: CSARYVSNSPLHF

j_gene: TRBJ2-3
v_gene: TRBV12-3/TRBV12-4
d_gene: NA
abundance: many
CDR3nt: TGTGCCAGCAGCCCTAGGGGCCTCCTCACAGATACGCAGTATTTT
CDR3aa: CASSPRGLLTDTQYF

j_gene: TRBJ1-3
v_gene: TRBV12-3/TRBV12-4
d_gene: NA
abundance: many
CDR3nt: TGTGCCAGCAGTTTACAGGGAGGTGGAAACACCATATATTTT
CDR3aa: CASSLQGGGNTIYF

j_gene: TRBJ2-1
v_gene: TRBV7-2
d_gene: NA
abundance: many
CDR3nt: TGTGCCAGCTTGGACAATGAGCAGTTCTTC
CDR3aa: CASLDNEQFF

j_gene: TRBJ2-7
v_gene: TRBV7-2
d_gene: NA
abundance: many
CDR3nt: TGTGCCAGCAGCTTGGCCGGTCCGTACGAGCAGTACTTC
CDR3aa: CASSLAGPYEQYF

j_gene: TRBJ2-7
v_gene: TRBV5-1
d_gene: TRBD1
abundance: many
CDR3nt: TGCGCCAGCAGCGTGGGACAGGGAAACGAGCAGTACTTC
CDR3aa: CASSVGQGNEQYF

j_gene: TRBJ2-7
v_gene: TRBV3-1
d_gene: NA
abundance: many
CDR3nt: TGTGCCAGCAGCCAAGATCTGAACTTCTTGGAGCAGTACTTC
CDR3aa: CASSQDLNFLEQYF

j_gene: TRBJ2-3
v_gene: TRBV20-1
d_gene: TRBD2
abundance: NA
CDR3nt: TGCAGTGCTAGAGATAGCGGGCGCACAGATACGCAGTATTTT
CDR3aa: CSARDSGRTDTQYF

j_gene: TRBJ1-5
v_gene: TRBV5-6
d_gene: TRBD1
abundance: many
CDR3nt: TGTGCCAGCAGCTTGGGACAGGGAAGTCAGCCCCAGCATTTT
CDR3aa: CASSLGQGSQPQHF

j_gene: TRBJ1-5
v_gene: TRBV24-1
d_gene: NA
abundance: many
CDR3nt: TGTGCCACCAGTGATATATGGGGGCGAAATCAGCCCCAGCATTTT
CDR3aa: CATSDIWGRNQPQHF

j_gene: TRBJ1-4
v_gene: TRBV9
d_gene: TRBD1
abundance: many
CDR3nt: TGTGCCAGCAGCCAGACGGGGACAGGGGATAATGAAAAACTGTTTTTT
CDR3aa: CASSQTGTGDNEKLFF

j_gene: TRBJ1-6
v_gene: TRBV12-3/TRBV12-4
d_gene: NA
abundance: many
CDR3nt: TGTGCCAGCAGGCCCGGGACGGTGGGTTCACCCCTCCACTTT
CDR3aa: CASRPGTVGSPLHF

j_gene: TRBJ2-7
v_gene: TRBV25-1
d_gene: NA
abundance: many
CDR3nt: TGTGCCAGCAGCGCAGACATAGGGTACGAGCAGTACTTC
CDR3aa: CASSADIGYEQYF

j_gene: TRBJ1-4
v_gene: TRBV20-1
d_gene: TRBD1
abundance: many
CDR3nt: TGCAGTGCTGTGACAGGGGTTAATGAAAAACTGTTTTTT
CDR3aa: CSAVTGVNEKLFF

j_gene: TRBJ2-7
v_gene: TRBV10-3
d_gene: TRBD2
abundance: many
CDR3nt: TGTGCCATCAGTGGGGGGGGATTAGTGTCCGAGCAGTACTTC
CDR3aa: CAISGGGLVSEQYF

j_gene: TRBJ1-1
v_gene: TRBV9
d_gene: NA
abundance: many
CDR3nt: TGTGCCAGCAGCGTAGCTCAAGGGTCCCTTGAAGCTTTCTTT
CDR3aa: CASSVAQGSLEAFF

j_gene: TRBJ1-1
v_gene: TRBV6-1
d_gene: NA
abundance: NA
CDR3nt: TGTGCCAGCAAAGGTCCCCGGGGACCGACGAACACTGAAGCTTTCTTT
CDR3aa: CASKGPRGPTNTEAFF

j_gene: TRBJ1-2
v_gene: TRBV6-5
d_gene: NA
abundance: many
CDR3nt: TGTGCCAGCAGCCAAGACAACTTTGGTGGCTACACCTTC
CDR3aa: CASSQDNFGGYTF